This entry lists 24 T cell receptor beta chains sequenced from one sample in a study of cytomegalovirus exposure and HLA in healthy donors. With 60 Vbeta and 13 Jbeta primers, the PCR was carried out. Clones were read by immunoSEQ multiplex PCR, and TCRdb kept only the in-frame ones, dropping some. Of 90,000 to 120,000 clones detected, roughly 85% appear once; the ten largest clones hold around 6.1%. What was sequenced was PBMCs. The receptors come from a man aged 55 to 69 in good health and CMV-seropositive.

The chain recombines TRBV11-2 with TRBJ1-2, with TRBD1 matching 7 bases. CDR3 size: 14 residues. Trimming removed 6 bases from V and 5 bases from J; junction bases left unmatched: 9. Per germline, CDR1 SGHAT and CDR2 FQNNGV. CDR3 region: CASRPGQENYGYTF. CDR3 DNA sequence: TGTGCCAGCAGACCCGGACAGGAAAATTATGGCTACACCTTC. The variable domain in full, completed from reference TRBV11-2 and TRBJ1-2, reads EAGVAQSPRYKIIEKRQSVAFWCNPISGHATLYWYQQILGQGPKLLIQFQNNGVVDDSQLPKDRFSAERLKGVDSTLKIQPAKLEDSAVYLCASRPGQENYGYTFGSGTRLTVV.

This chain uses TRBV30 with TRBJ1-2, with D perhaps TRBD1 (6 bases). The CDR3 length is 12 residues. Germline loops: CDR1 GTSNPN, CDR2 SVGIG (reference sequence). Trimming removed 4 bases at V and 6 bases at J, with 12 bases between. The CDR3 DNA follows: TGTGCCTGGAAGAGCGGGGGGCATGGCTACACCTTC. It encodes CAWKSGGHGYTF.

This CDR3 reads CASSLATDLGYTF. DNA of the CDR3: TGTGCCAGCAGCTTAGCAACCGACTTAGGCTACACCTTC. The chain has TRBV11-2 and TRBJ1-2, with D hard to call. V lost 1 base, J lost 8 bases, and 11 bases lay in between. The CDR3 totals 13 residues. The germline gives CDR1 SGHAT, CDR2 FQNNGV.

This clone appeared a few times. The V gene is TRBV6-1, the J gene TRBJ2-2, with 9 bases that match TRBD1. Germline values: CDR1 MNHNS, CDR2 SASEGT. CDR3 length equals 14 residues. V shed 5 bases, J shed 7 bases, and the junction held 5 bases outside the gene matches. The CDR3 DNA sequence: TGTGCCAGCAGTTCCGGGACAGGGTTCGGGGAGCTGTTTTTT. This sequence encodes CASSSGTGFGELFF.

The chain recombines TRBV5-1 with TRBJ1-3, with D uncertain. The CDR3 is 13 residues long. Trimming took 1 base from V and 7 from J, leaving 9 bases between them. Germline V gives CDR1 SGHRS, CDR2 YFSETQ. The CDR3 protein is CASSLSGGNTIYF. The CDR3 bases are TGCGCCAGCAGCTTGTCAGGTGGGAACACCATATATTTT.

To note about this clone: The same CDR3 arises from other DNA sequences in this sample as well. V usage is TRBV5-1 and J usage is TRBJ2-1; 9 bases match TRBD1. Losses at the gene ends were 3 bases for V and 4 bases for J; bases not matched to a gene: 2. The CDR3 is 14 amino acids. Per germline, CDR1 SGHRS and CDR2 YFSETQ. CDR3 region: CASSSGQGYNEQFF. CDR3 in DNA: TGCGCCAGCAGCTCAGGACAGGGGTACAATGAGCAGTTCTTC.

V gene TRBV11-2 combines with J gene TRBJ1-1; D possibly corresponds to TRBD1 (6 bases). Trimming cost V 3 bases and J 3 bases, with 11 bases left between them. The CDR3 covers 14 residues. CDR1 and CDR2 from the germline V gene are SGHAT and FQNNGV. The CDR3 DNA follows: TGTGCCAGCAGCTTGTTTGGACAGCACACTGAAGCTTTCTTT. It yields the protein CASSLFGQHTEAFF.

The chain links TRBV7-2 to TRBJ2-3; 13 positions agree with TRBD2. Germline V gene data show CDR1 as SGHTA and CDR2 as FQGNSA. After removal of 5 bases from V and 3 bases from J, the junction contained 5 bases not matched to a gene. The CDR3 is 16 residues long. The CDR3 loop is CASSLLAGGLTDTQYF. DNA for the CDR3: TGTGCCAGCAGCCTACTAGCGGGGGGGCTGACAGATACGCAGTATTTT.

The CDR3: CASSYDYTGELFF. CDR3 DNA: TGTGCCAGCAGTTACGACTACACCGGGGAGCTGTTTTTT. The V and J genes are TRBV6-5 and TRBJ2-2; no clear D. CDR1 and CDR2 (germline): MNHEY, SVGAGI. V was cut by 2 bases and J by 3 bases, with 4 bases left in between. This CDR3 comprises 13 residues.

This rearrangement joins TRBV28 to TRBJ1-5, with 12 bases lining up with TRBD1. Trimming cost V 4 bases and J 7 bases; bases outside gene matches: 5. The CDR3 runs 15 residues. Germline V gene lookup returns CDR1 MDHEN and CDR2 SYDVKM. As DNA, the CDR3 is TGTGCCAGCAGTTCGGGACAGGGGGCCAGGCAGCCCCAGCATTTT. Translation: CASSSGQGARQPQHF. The full variable domain, its missing parts supplied by reference TRBV28 and TRBJ1-5, is DVKVTQSSRYLVKRTGEKVFLECVQDMDHENMFWYRQDPGLGLRLIYFSYDVKMKEKGDIPEGYSVSREKKERFSLILESASTNQTSMYLCASSSGQGARQPQHFGDGTRLSIL.

This chain connects TRBV5-1 to TRBJ1-1; TRBD1 matches 7 bases. V lost 4 bases and J lost 1; bases outside the gene matches: 7. The CDR3 length is 15 residues. Germline V CDR1 and CDR2: SGHRS, YFSETQ. The CDR3: CASSPWDSQNTEAFF. CDR3 DNA: TGCGCCAGCAGCCCCTGGGACAGCCAGAACACTGAAGCTTTCTTT.

This rearrangement joins TRBV19 to TRBJ1-5; 7 nucleotides align to TRBD1. Germline loops: CDR1 LNHDA, CDR2 SQIVND (reference sequence). The V segment lost 3 bases and the J segment 2 bases; nucleotides outside the gene matches: 4. This CDR3 has 15 amino acids. For the CDR3, the DNA is TGTGCCAGTAGTATGGCTCAGGGGGGCAATCAGCCCCAGCATTTT. This codes for CASSMAQGGNQPQHF.

CDR3 sequence reads: CASSRQGVVNTEAFF. The CDR3 coding sequence is TGCGCCAGCAGCAGACAGGGAGTCGTGAACACTGAAGCTTTCTTT. The J gene is TRBJ1-1, the V gene TRBV5-1, with 7 bases fitting TRBD1. Germline values: CDR1 SGHRS, CDR2 YFSETQ. V lost 4 bases and J lost 0; bases outside the gene matches: 6. This CDR3 is 15 amino acids long. The whole variable domain, filled in from reference TRBV5-1 and TRBJ1-1, reads KAGVTQTPRYLIKTRGQQVTLSCSPISGHRSVSWYQQTPGQGLQFLFEYFSETQRNKGNFPGRFSGRQFSNSRSEMNVSTLELGDSALYLCASSRQGVVNTEAFFGQGTRLTVV.

This chain links TRBV6-5 with TRBJ2-2; D gene uncertain. V dropped 0 bases and J dropped 5 bases, with 7 bases sitting between them. This CDR3 spans 14 amino acids. CDR1 is MNHEY and CDR2 is SVGAGI in the germline V gene. The CDR3 is CASSYSYGTGELFF. CDR3 bases: TGTGCCAGCAGTTACTCGTACGGGACCGGGGAGCTGTTTTTT.

The rearrangement links TRBV10-1 to TRBJ2-2; D is unresolved. V dropped 4 bases and J dropped 2 bases, with 5 bases sitting between them. Germline loops: CDR1 WNHNN, CDR2 SYGVQD (reference sequence). There are 13 residues in the CDR3. The CDR3 sequence is CASSALNTGELFF. Written as DNA, the CDR3 is TGCGCCAGCAGTGCACTAAACACCGGGGAGCTGTTTTTT.

The chain uses TRBV7-6 and TRBJ1-4; TRBD1 agrees at 8 bases. The CDR3 is made up of 19 amino acids. Germline lookup yields CDR1 SGHVS and CDR2 FNYEAQ. V lost 3 bases, J lost 2 bases, and 14 bases stayed unmatched. The CDR3 nucleotides read TGTGCCAGCAGCTTGGGCCTAGGACAGGGTAGACGGACTAATGAAAAACTGTTTTTT. Encoded protein: CASSLGLGQGRRTNEKLFF.

This rearrangement joins TRBV28 to TRBJ2-7; 10 nucleotides align to TRBD1. Trimming took 4 bases from V and 7 from J; bases not matched to a gene: 10. The germline CDR1 and CDR2 sequences are MDHEN and SYDVKM. The CDR3 consists of 15 residues. The CDR3 sequence is CASSSPTGGPREQYF. CDR3 nucleotide sequence: TGTGCCAGCAGTTCCCCGACAGGGGGCCCGAGAGAGCAGTACTTC.

V and J are TRBV11-3 and TRBJ2-3; 13 bases are shared with TRBD2. Germline CDR1 is SGHNT and CDR2 is YENEEA. This CDR3 contains 19 residues. V gave up 5 bases and J gave up 0 bases; unmatched junction bases: 11. CDR3 protein: CASSPGTSGALSSTDTQYF. CDR3 in DNA: TGTGCCAGCAGCCCTGGGACTAGCGGGGCCTTATCTAGCACAGATACGCAGTATTTT.

This chain links TRBV2 with TRBJ1-5, with 7 bases that match TRBD1. Germline trimming cut 2 bases from V and 5 bases from J; bases unmatched to any gene: 6. The CDR3 spans 15 residues. Per germline, CDR1 SNHLY and CDR2 FYNNEI. CDR3 in amino acids: CASSESTGKDQPQHF. The CDR3 DNA follows: TGTGCCAGCAGTGAATCGACAGGGAAGGATCAGCCCCAGCATTTT. Filled out from reference TRBV2 and TRBJ1-5, the complete variable domain reads EPEVTQTPSHQVTQMGQEVILRCVPISNHLYFYWYRQILGQKVEFLVSFYNNEISEKSEIFDDQFSVERPDGSNFTLKIRSTKLEDSAMYFCASSESTGKDQPQHFGDGTRLSIL.

The chain has TRBV7-3 and TRBJ2-1, with TRBD2 identical over 12 bases. CDR1 and CDR2 from the germline V gene are SGHTA and FQGTGA. This CDR3 contains 16 residues. Trimming took 5 bases from V and 2 from J; bases not matched to a gene: 4. The CDR3 reads CASSPTSGGPYNEQFF. The DNA of the CDR3 is TGTGCCAGCAGCCCAACTAGCGGGGGGCCCTACAATGAGCAGTTCTTC. The full variable domain, completed using reference TRBV7-3 and TRBJ2-1, is GAGVSQTPSNKVTEKGKYVELRCDPISGHTALYWYRQSLGQGPEFLIYFQGTGAADDSGLPNDRFFAVRPEGSVSTLKIQRTERGDSAVYLCASSPTSGGPYNEQFFGPGTRLTVL.

The genes are TRBV30 and TRBJ1-1; tentatively, D is TRBD1 (6 bases). Trimming shortened V by 1 base and J by 5 bases, and 14 bases separated the two germline ends. This CDR3 has 14 amino acids. Germline CDR1 and CDR2: GTSNPN and SVGIG (reference sequence). The CDR3, as DNA: TGTGCCTGGAGTGCTGCGTATAGGGGGACTGAAGCTTTCTTT. Residues: CAWSAAYRGTEAFF.

J is TRBJ1-2 and V is TRBV6-4, with 9 nucleotides matching TRBD1. The CDR3 is 15 amino acids. The junction had 3 bases not matched to a gene; V was cut back by 1 base and J by 3 bases. Germline loops: CDR1 MRHNA, CDR2 SNTAGT. In DNA, the CDR3 is TGTGCCAGCAGTGACTTGGGACAGGGAGACTATGGCTACACCTTC. Translation: CASSDLGQGDYGYTF.

The chain joins TRBV6-5 to TRBJ1-1; D possibly corresponds to TRBD1 (5 bases). This CDR3 region has 15 residues. Germline V lookup: CDR1 MNHEY, CDR2 SVGAGI. V lost 6 bases to trimming and J lost 1 base, with 15 bases between them. In DNA, the CDR3 is TGTGCCAGCAGCCGGGGGGACCTTTCGAACACTGAAGCTTTCTTT. As protein: CASSRGDLSNTEAFF.

This clone was recorded once. The chain links TRBV18 to TRBJ2-3, with 12 bases lining up with TRBD2. Germline V gives CDR1 KGHSH, CDR2 LQKENI. V dropped 3 bases and J dropped 2; count of bases not matched to a gene: 9. This CDR3 region has 18 residues. In DNA form, the CDR3 reads TGTGCCAGCTCACCCCTCCGCCGGACTAGCGGGGACACAGATACGCAGTATTTT. It encodes CASSPLRRTSGDTDTQYF.